This T cell receptor beta chain was sequenced during a study of OX40 agonist ivuxolimab in advanced cancers. The V and J ends lost 8 bases and 2 bases respectively, with 11 bases between them. Germline V gives CDR1 MDHEN, CDR2 SYDVKM. The length of the CDR3 is 13 residues. Profiling relied on immunoSEQ multiplex PCR, and the TCRdb table lists in-frame clones only, not all of them. The data contain 100,000 to 120,000 clones, roughly 90% of them singletons. Material: CD4+ or CD8+ T cells sorted from blood, obtained in a trial of the OX40 agonist ivuxolimab. V and J are TRBV28 and TRBJ2-3; possibly TRBD1 for D (5 bases). This sequence was found in an adult with an advanced solid tumor such as melanoma, head and neck, liver or kidney cancer. The CDR3: CASDTGDTDTQYF. The CDR3, as DNA: TGTGCCAGCGACACAGGTGACACAGATACGCAGTATTTT.